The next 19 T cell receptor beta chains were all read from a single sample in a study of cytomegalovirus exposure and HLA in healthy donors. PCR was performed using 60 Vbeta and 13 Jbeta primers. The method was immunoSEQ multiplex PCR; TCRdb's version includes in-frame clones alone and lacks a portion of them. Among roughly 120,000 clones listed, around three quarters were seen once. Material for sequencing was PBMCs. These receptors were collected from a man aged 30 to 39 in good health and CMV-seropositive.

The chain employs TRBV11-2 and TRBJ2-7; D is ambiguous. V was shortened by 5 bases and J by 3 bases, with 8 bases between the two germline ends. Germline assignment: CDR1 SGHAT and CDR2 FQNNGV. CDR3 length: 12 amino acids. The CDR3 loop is CASSPGVYEQYF. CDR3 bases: TGTGCCAGCAGCCCCGGAGTCTACGAGCAGTACTTC.

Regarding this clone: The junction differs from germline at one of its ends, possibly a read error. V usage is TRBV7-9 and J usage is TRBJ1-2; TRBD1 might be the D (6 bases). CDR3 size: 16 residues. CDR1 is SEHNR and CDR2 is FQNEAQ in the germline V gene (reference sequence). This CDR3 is CSSRPAGGGPNYGYTF. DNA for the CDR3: TGTTCCAGCAGACCGGCGGGAGGGGGACCGAACTATGGCTACACCTTC. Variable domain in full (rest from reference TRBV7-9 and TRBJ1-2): DTGVSQNPRHKITKRGQNVTFRCDPISEHNRLYWYRQTLGQGPEFLTYFQNEAQLEKSRLLSDRFSAERPKGSFSTLEIQRTEQGDSAMYLCSSRPAGGGPNYGYTFGSGTRLTVV.

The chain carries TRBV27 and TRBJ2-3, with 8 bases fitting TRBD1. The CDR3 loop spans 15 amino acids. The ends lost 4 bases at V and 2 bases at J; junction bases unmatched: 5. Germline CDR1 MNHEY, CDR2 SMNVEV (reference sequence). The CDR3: CASSSRTGPTDTQYF. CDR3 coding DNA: TGTGCCAGCAGTTCCCGGACAGGGCCCACAGATACGCAGTATTTT.

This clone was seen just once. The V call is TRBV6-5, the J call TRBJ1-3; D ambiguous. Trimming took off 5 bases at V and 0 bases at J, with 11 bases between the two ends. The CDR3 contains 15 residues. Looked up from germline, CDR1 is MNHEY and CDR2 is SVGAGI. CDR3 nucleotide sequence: TGTGCCAGCAGTCCAGGTTATTTCTCTGGAAACACCATATATTTT. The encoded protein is CASSPGYFSGNTIYF.

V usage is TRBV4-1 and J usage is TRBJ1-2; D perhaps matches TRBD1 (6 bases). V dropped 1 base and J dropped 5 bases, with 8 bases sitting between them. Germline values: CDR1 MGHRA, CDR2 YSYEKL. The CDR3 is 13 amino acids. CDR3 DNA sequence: TGCGCCAGCAGCCAAGTAGGACAGTATGGCTACACCTTC. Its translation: CASSQVGQYGYTF.

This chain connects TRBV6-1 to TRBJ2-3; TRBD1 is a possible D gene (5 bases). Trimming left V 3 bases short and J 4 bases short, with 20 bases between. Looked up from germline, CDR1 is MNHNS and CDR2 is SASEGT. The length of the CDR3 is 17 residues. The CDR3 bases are TGTGCCAGCAGTGAGCCTGGAAGGACATTCCCGGCAGATACGCAGTATTTT. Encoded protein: CASSEPGRTFPADTQYF.

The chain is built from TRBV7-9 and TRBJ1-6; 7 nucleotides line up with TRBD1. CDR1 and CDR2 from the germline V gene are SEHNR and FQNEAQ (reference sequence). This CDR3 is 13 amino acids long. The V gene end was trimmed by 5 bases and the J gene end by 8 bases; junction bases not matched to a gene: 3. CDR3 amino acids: CASSAQGDSPLHF. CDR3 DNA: TGTGCCAGCAGCGCCCAGGGGGATTCACCCCTCCACTTT.

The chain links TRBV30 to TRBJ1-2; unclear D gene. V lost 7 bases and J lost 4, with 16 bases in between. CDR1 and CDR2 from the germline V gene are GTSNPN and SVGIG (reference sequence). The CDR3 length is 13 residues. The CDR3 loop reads CASYPELTYGYTF. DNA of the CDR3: TGTGCCTCCTACCCGGAGTTGACCTATGGCTACACCTTC.

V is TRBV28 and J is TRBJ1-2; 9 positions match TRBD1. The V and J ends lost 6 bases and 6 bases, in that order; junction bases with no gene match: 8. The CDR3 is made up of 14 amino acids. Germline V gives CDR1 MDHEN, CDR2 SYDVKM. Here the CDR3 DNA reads TGTGCCAGCAGATTGCCCGGGACAGGGAATGGCTACACCTTC. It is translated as CASRLPGTGNGYTF.

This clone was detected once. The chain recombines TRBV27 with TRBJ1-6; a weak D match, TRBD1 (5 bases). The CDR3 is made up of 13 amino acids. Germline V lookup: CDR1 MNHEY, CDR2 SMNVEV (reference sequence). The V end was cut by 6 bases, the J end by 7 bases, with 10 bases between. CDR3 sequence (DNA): TGTGCCAGCAGCGGGACTTCCAATTCACCCCTCCACTTT. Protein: CASSGTSNSPLHF.

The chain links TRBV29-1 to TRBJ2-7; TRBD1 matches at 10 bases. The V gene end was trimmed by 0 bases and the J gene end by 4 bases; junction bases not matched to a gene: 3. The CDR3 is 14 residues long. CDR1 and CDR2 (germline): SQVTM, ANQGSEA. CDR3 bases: TGCAGCGTTGAAGACCGGACAGGGGGGTACGAGCAGTACTTC. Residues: CSVEDRTGGYEQYF.

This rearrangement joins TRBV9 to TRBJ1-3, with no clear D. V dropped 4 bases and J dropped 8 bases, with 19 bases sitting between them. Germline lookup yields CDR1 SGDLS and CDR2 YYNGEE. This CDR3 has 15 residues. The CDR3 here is CASSSYGNTGDTIYF. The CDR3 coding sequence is TGTGCCAGCAGCTCCTATGGAAACACCGGAGACACCATATATTTT.

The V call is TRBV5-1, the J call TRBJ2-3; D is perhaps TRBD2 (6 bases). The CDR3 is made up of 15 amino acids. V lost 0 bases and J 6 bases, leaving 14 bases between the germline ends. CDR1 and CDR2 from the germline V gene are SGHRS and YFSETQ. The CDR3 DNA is TGCGCCAGCAGCTTGGATGGAGGGGCCGGGGATACGCAGTATTTT. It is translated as CASSLDGGAGDTQYF.

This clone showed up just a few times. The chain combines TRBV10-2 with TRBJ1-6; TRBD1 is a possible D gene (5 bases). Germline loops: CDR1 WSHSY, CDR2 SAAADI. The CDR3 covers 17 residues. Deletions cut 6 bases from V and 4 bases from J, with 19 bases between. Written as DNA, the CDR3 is TGCGCCAGCAGCCGCGGGAGGGACTCTGGTTATAATTCACCCCTCCACTTT. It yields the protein CASSRGRDSGYNSPLHF.

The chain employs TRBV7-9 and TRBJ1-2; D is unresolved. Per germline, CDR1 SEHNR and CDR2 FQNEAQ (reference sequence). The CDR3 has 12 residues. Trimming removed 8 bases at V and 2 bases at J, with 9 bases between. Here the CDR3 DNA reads TGTGCCAGCGGCCAGGCCAACTATGGCTACACCTTC. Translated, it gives CASGQANYGYTF.

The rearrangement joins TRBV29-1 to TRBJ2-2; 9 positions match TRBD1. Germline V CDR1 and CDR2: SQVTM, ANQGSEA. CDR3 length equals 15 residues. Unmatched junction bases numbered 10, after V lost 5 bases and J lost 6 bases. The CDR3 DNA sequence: TGCAGCGTTCTTGGCGGGACAGGGACGGCCGGGGAGCTGTTTTTT. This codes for CSVLGGTGTAGELFF.

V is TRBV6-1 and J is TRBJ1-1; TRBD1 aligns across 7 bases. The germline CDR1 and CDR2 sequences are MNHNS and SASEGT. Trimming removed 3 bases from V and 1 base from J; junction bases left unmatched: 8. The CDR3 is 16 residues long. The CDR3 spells CASSDQRTGGNTEAFF. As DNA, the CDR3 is TGTGCCAGCAGTGACCAGAGGACAGGCGGGAACACTGAAGCTTTCTTT.

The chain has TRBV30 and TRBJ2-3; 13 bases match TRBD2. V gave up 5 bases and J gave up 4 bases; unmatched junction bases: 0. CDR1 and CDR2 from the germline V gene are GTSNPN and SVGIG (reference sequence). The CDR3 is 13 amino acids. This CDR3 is CAWGLAGADTQYF. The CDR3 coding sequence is TGTGCCTGGGGACTAGCGGGGGCAGATACGCAGTATTTT.

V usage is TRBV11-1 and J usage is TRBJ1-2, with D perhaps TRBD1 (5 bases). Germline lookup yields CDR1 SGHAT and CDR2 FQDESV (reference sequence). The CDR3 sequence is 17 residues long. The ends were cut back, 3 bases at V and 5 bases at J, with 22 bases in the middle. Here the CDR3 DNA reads TGTGCCAGCAGCTTCGGATCGGGGGGTCCCACCCCTTATGGCTACACCTTC. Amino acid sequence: CASSFGSGGPTPYGYTF.